The 23 T cell receptor beta chains listed next were all sequenced from one sample in a study of blood T cell repertoires in COVID-19. The method was immunoSEQ multiplex PCR; TCRdb's version includes in-frame clones alone and lacks a portion of them. The sample shows approximately 220,000 clones, about four fifths of them seen only once. The sequencing sample was made of PBMCs or T cells enriched from blood (not recorded which). The receptors come from a middle-aged woman who had been exposed to COVID-19.

The chain links TRBV7-2 to TRBJ1-5, with unresolved D. The CDR3 sequence is 15 residues long. Germline V gene data show CDR1 as SGHTA and CDR2 as FQGNSA. Trimming removed 2 bases at V and 6 bases at J, with 14 bases between. CDR3 loop: CASSLRVGEIQPQHF. The CDR3 coding sequence is TGTGCCAGCAGCTTAAGGGTCGGGGAAATTCAGCCCCAGCATTTT. The variable domain in full, with the rest retrieved from reference TRBV7-2 and TRBJ1-5, is GAGVSQSPSNKVTEKGKDVELRCDPISGHTALYWYRQSLGQGLEFLIYFQGNSAPDKSGLPSDRFSAERTGGSVSTLTIQRTQQEDSAVYLCASSLRVGEIQPQHFGDGTRLSIL.

V usage is TRBV6-5 and J usage is TRBJ1-4, with TRBD1 identical over 7 bases. With 0 bases clipped from V and 8 bases from J, the junction kept 3 bases outside the gene matches. The CDR3 is 14 residues long. From germline, CDR1 is MNHEY and CDR2 SVGAGI. The DNA for the CDR3 is TGTGCCAGCAGTTACTCAGGGGGCGGCGAAAAACTGTTTTTT. The encoded protein is CASSYSGGGEKLFF.

The V and J genes are TRBV19 and TRBJ1-1; the D is unclear. Trimming removed 1 base at V and 8 bases at J, with 17 bases between. The CDR3 covers 15 residues. Germline V gene data show CDR1 as LNHDA and CDR2 as SQIVND (reference sequence). The CDR3 DNA reads TGTGCCAGTAGTATAGCCCTCCCTCACGGGGTAGAAGCTTTCTTT. Its translation is CASSIALPHGVEAFF.

The V call is TRBV29-1, the J call TRBJ2-1; 9 nucleotides align to TRBD1. The CDR3 spans 13 residues. J gave up 9 bases and V 4 bases, and 7 bases lay outside the gene matches. Germline CDR1 is SQVTM and CDR2 is ANQGSEA. The CDR3 bases are TGCAGCGTTGTGGGACAGGGAAACACTGAGCAGTTCTTC. Amino acids: CSVVGQGNTEQFF.

The rearrangement uses TRBV6-1 and TRBJ1-5, with D perhaps TRBD1 (6 bases). This CDR3 has 17 amino acids. Germline loops: CDR1 MNHNS, CDR2 SASEGT. Between the trimmed V and J ends, which lost 2 bases and 2 bases, there was a span of 16 bases. The CDR3 loop is CASSEFRGAPGNQPQHF. The CDR3 coding sequence is TGTGCCAGCAGTGAATTTCGGGGGGCTCCTGGCAATCAGCCCCAGCATTTT.

This chain links TRBV2 with TRBJ1-5; TRBD1 aligns across 7 bases. Germline values: CDR1 SNHLY, CDR2 FYNNEI. After removal of 8 bases from V and 2 bases from J, the junction contained 3 bases not matched to a gene. This CDR3 is 13 amino acids long. This chain's CDR3 is CASDDRGNQPQHF. CDR3 DNA: TGTGCCAGCGATGACAGGGGCAATCAGCCCCAGCATTTT.

The chain links TRBV10-3 to TRBJ2-1, with a tentative D call TRBD2 (7 bases). Germline V gene sequence: CDR1 ENHRY, CDR2 SYGVKD. V shed 7 bases and J shed 0 bases, with 22 bases lying between them. The CDR3 is made up of 18 amino acids. The CDR3 loop is CAINAGAGGNSSYNEQFF. The CDR3 nucleotides are TGTGCCATCAACGCAGGGGCCGGGGGGAATAGCTCCTACAATGAGCAGTTCTTC.

The chain carries TRBV27 and TRBJ2-3; 13 bases agree with TRBD2. CDR1 and CDR2 from the germline V gene are MNHEY and SMNVEV (reference sequence). This CDR3 has 16 amino acids. The ends lost 3 bases at V and 6 bases at J; junction bases unmatched: 6. CDR3 loop: CASSFILAGGSDTQYF. The CDR3 DNA reads as TGTGCCAGCAGTTTCATACTAGCGGGGGGGTCGGATACGCAGTATTTT.

The rearrangement uses TRBV4-1 and TRBJ2-7; D not certain. V lost 1 base and J 3 bases, leaving 13 bases between the germline ends. This CDR3 contains 15 residues. Germline-derived CDR1 and CDR2 are MGHRA and YSYEKL. In DNA, the CDR3 is TGCGCCAGCAGCCAAGGACTCCAGTTGGTCTACGAGCAGTACTTC. Translation: CASSQGLQLVYEQYF.

The rearrangement joins TRBV12-3 or TRBV12-4 to TRBJ1-2; tentatively, D is TRBD1 (5 bases). The length of the CDR3 is 13 residues. Trimming took off 3 bases at V and 6 bases at J, with 11 bases between the two ends. The CDR3 loop is CASSFGGEDGYTF. In DNA form, the CDR3 reads TGTGCCAGCAGTTTCGGGGGGGAGGATGGCTACACCTTC.

The CDR3 region is CASSVAPGQGYGYTF. CDR3 nucleotides: TGTGCCAGCAGCGTAGCCCCGGGACAGGGGTATGGCTACACCTTC. The rearrangement links TRBV9 to TRBJ1-2; TRBD1 agrees at 10 bases. CDR1 is SGDLS and CDR2 is YYNGEE in the germline V gene. The CDR3 extends over 15 amino acids. Losses at the gene ends were 0 bases for V and 5 bases for J; bases not matched to a gene: 4.

The V gene is TRBV28, the J gene TRBJ1-6; 8 bases are shared with TRBD1. CDR1 is MDHEN and CDR2 is SYDVKM in the germline V gene. V dropped 5 bases and J dropped 3; count of bases not matched to a gene: 9. The CDR3 extends over 17 amino acids. CDR3: CASSPLTGGNYNSPLHF. CDR3 DNA: TGTGCCAGCAGTCCTCTCACAGGGGGGAACTATAATTCACCCCTCCACTTT. Together with reference TRBV28 and TRBJ1-6, the CDR3 gives the full variable domain: DVKVTQSSRYLVKRTGEKVFLECVQDMDHENMFWYRQDPGLGLRLIYFSYDVKMKEKGDIPEGYSVSREKKERFSLILESASTNQTSMYLCASSPLTGGNYNSPLHFGNGTRLTVT.

A few counts support this clone. The genes are TRBV5-1 and TRBJ2-7; 7 nucleotides line up with TRBD1. Per the germline V gene, CDR1 is SGHRS and CDR2 is YFSETQ. The trim removed 6 bases at V and 5 bases at J, leaving 8 bases unmatched. This CDR3 comprises 13 residues. Here the CDR3 DNA reads TGCGCCAGCACCCTAGAGGGGGCGCACGAGCAGTACTTC. Translation gives CASTLEGAHEQYF.

This sequence joins TRBV30 and TRBJ2-7, with a weak D call TRBD1 (5 bases). V was clipped by 2 bases and J by 5 bases, with 7 bases between them. In germline, CDR1 is GTSNPN, CDR2 SVGIG (reference sequence). The CDR3 spans 11 residues. The CDR3 reads CAWSRRDEQYF. CDR3 DNA: TGTGCCTGGAGTCGCAGGGACGAGCAGTACTTC.

The chain combines TRBV5-4 with TRBJ2-5, with D perhaps TRBD2 (6 bases). The CDR3 runs 14 residues. V was cut by 9 bases and J by 3 bases, with 18 bases left in between. CDR1 is SGHNT, CDR2 YYREEE, per germline (reference sequence). The CDR3 DNA reads as TGTGCCACAAGCTCCGGGGGTAGGGAAGAGACCCAGTACTTC. As protein: CATSSGGREETQYF. Full variable domain (remainder filled in from reference TRBV5-4 and TRBJ2-5): ETGVTQSPTHLIKTRGQQVTLRCSSQSGHNTVSWYQQALGQGPQFIFQYYREEENGRGNFPPRFSGLQFPNYSSELNVNALELDDSALYLCATSSGGREETQYFGPGTRLLVL.

This chain joins TRBV5-4 and TRBJ2-3, with 9 bases fitting TRBD2. The germline CDR1 and CDR2 sequences are SGHNT and YYREEE (reference sequence). Unmatched junction bases numbered 4, after V lost 0 bases and J lost 2 bases. This CDR3 region has 16 residues. CDR3 in DNA: TGTGCCAGCAGCTTGGGTGCGGGGGGGTTCACAGATACGCAGTATTTT. Translated: CASSLGAGGFTDTQYF.

The chain carries TRBV5-1 and TRBJ2-2; D is unclear. This CDR3 has 14 residues. V lost 4 bases and J lost 6, with 13 bases in between. Germline loops: CDR1 SGHRS, CDR2 YFSETQ. The CDR3 reads CASSRNQVPGELFF. CDR3 DNA sequence: TGCGCCAGCAGCAGAAACCAGGTTCCCGGGGAGCTGTTTTTT.

V is TRBV24-1 and J is TRBJ2-5, with a possible D match to TRBD2 (6 bases). Trimming removed 3 bases from V and 5 bases from J, with 9 bases in between. This CDR3 is 13 amino acids long. CDR1 is KGHDR and CDR2 is SFDVKD in the germline V gene. The CDR3 region has the DNA TGTGCCACCAGTGATCGGGGGAAGGAGACCCAGTACTTC. It is translated as CATSDRGKETQYF.

With regard to this clone: The same CDR3 arises from other DNA sequences in this sample as well. This chain connects TRBV9 to TRBJ1-2, with 12 bases matching TRBD1. The trim removed 2 bases at V and 4 bases at J, leaving 3 bases unmatched. Germline lookup yields CDR1 SGDLS and CDR2 YYNGEE. The CDR3 covers 15 residues. This chain's CDR3 is CASSVGTGGAYGYTF. The CDR3 coding sequence is TGTGCCAGCAGCGTGGGGACAGGGGGCGCCTATGGCTACACCTTC. Using reference TRBV9 and TRBJ1-2 for the parts outside the CDR3, the full variable domain is DSGVTQTPKHLITATGQRVTLRCSPRSGDLSVYWYQQSLDQGLQFLIQYYNGEERAKGNILERFSAQQFPDLHSELNLSSLELGDSALYFCASSVGTGGAYGYTFGSGTRLTVV.

J is TRBJ2-7 and V is TRBV28; TRBD2 is a possible D gene (6 bases). CDR1 and CDR2 (germline): MDHEN, SYDVKM. This CDR3 spans 15 amino acids. The V and J ends lost 1 base and 0 bases respectively, with 10 bases between them. The CDR3 loop is CASSLFAGSSYEQYF. In DNA, the CDR3 is TGTGCCAGCAGTTTATTCGCGGGGAGCTCCTACGAGCAGTACTTC.

The chain links TRBV10-3 to TRBJ2-7; 9 nucleotides line up with TRBD2. V was clipped by 3 bases and J by 0 bases; unmatched bases: 6. The CDR3 has 16 amino acids. Germline-derived CDR1 and CDR2 are ENHRY and SYGVKD. This chain's CDR3 is CAISDLGLASSYEQYF. The CDR3 DNA reads as TGTGCCATCAGTGACCTGGGACTAGCCAGCTCCTACGAGCAGTACTTC.

This chain uses TRBV5-1 with TRBJ1-2; 8 bases agree with TRBD1. This CDR3 is built from 21 residues. V lost 4 bases, J lost 14 bases, and 37 bases stayed unmatched. CDR1 and CDR2 (germline): SGHRS, YFSETQ. In DNA form, the CDR3 reads TGCGCCAGCAGCCCGAGGACAGGGAGTCGTGAAGACGCTCCGGCGGGTCACCGAAAGACCTTC. Translated, it gives CASSPRTGSREDAPAGHRKTF.

The genes are TRBV6-5 and TRBJ2-1, with 9 nucleotides matching TRBD2. This CDR3 comprises 14 residues. CDR1 is MNHEY, CDR2 SVGAGI, per germline. V was clipped by 10 bases and J by 7 bases; unmatched bases: 11. The CDR3 region has the DNA TGTGCCACCTCGGCGGGGGGGTACCAAAATGAGCAGTTCTTC. Translation gives CATSAGGYQNEQFF.